This passage covers 18 T cell receptor beta chains from one sample sequenced in a study of monozygotic twins with inflammatory bowel disease. Following a re-call of the 5' RACE reads, TCRdb has one entry per CDR3 protein and lacks DNA. The specimen's table records nearly 450,000 distinct CDR3 sequences. The sequenced sample was blood. The source is a human donor with ulcerative colitis or Crohn's disease, or a healthy co-twin of an affected twin (not recorded which).

The chain combines TRBV5-6 with TRBJ2-5. This CDR3 is 16 amino acids long. Germline V gene sequence: CDR1 SGHDT, CDR2 YYEEEE. CDR3 protein: CASSLELGQDQETQYF.

The chain is built from TRBV6-6 and TRBJ1-4. The CDR3 is 13 residues long. In germline, CDR1 is MNHNY, CDR2 SVGAGI (reference sequence). CDR3 protein: CASSYPEEEALYF.

V usage is TRBV7-9 and J usage is TRBJ2-5; TCRdb gives TRBD2 as the D gene, but with no DNA this cannot be confirmed. CDR3 size: 15 residues. Germline V CDR1 and CDR2: SEHNR, FQNEAQ (reference sequence). CDR3 residues: CASSAFSTSGETQYF. The complete variable domain, with remaining parts taken from reference TRBV7-9 and TRBJ2-5, reads DTGVSQNPRHKITKRGQNVTFRCDPISEHNRLYWYRQTLGQGPEFLTYFQNEAQLEKSRLLSDRFSAERPKGSFSTLEIQRTEQGDSAMYLCASSAFSTSGETQYFGPGTRLLVL.

This rearrangement joins TRBV11-2 to TRBJ2-1; no DNA is available, so the TRBD1 call from TCRdb remains unchecked. Germline V CDR1 and CDR2: SGHAT, FQNNGV. The CDR3 covers 13 residues. The CDR3: CASSSSGDRLFSF.

The chain recombines TRBV7-9 with TRBJ1-1; lacking DNA, the TRBD1 call made by TCRdb goes unchecked. CDR3 length: 15 amino acids. Germline CDR1 is SEHNR and CDR2 is FQNEAQ (reference sequence). The CDR3 reads CASSPYGQQNTEAFF.

This chain links TRBV20-1 with TRBJ2-7; TCRdb proposes TRBD2, but this gene call is untestable without DNA. In germline, CDR1 is DFQATT, CDR2 SNEGSKA (reference sequence). The CDR3 spans 14 residues. CDR3 sequence: CSARDALPSYEQYF.

V usage is TRBV2 and J usage is TRBJ1-1. The CDR3 spans 12 residues. Looked up from germline, CDR1 is SNHLY and CDR2 is FYNNEI. This CDR3 reads CASSAGLAEAFF.

This chain uses TRBV18 with TRBJ2-2; TCRdb indicates TRBD1, and absent DNA this call remains unverified. This CDR3 spans 16 amino acids. Germline loops: CDR1 KGHSH, CDR2 LQKENI. The CDR3 loop reads CASSPTGTRGTGELFF.

The chain has TRBV19 and TRBJ1-5; TCRdb picks TRBD1, but there is no DNA to check that call. The CDR3 has 15 residues. CDR1 and CDR2 (germline): LNHDA, SQIVND (reference sequence). This CDR3 reads CASRWGQVSNQPQHF.

V is TRBV7-2 and J is TRBJ1-1; TCRdb reports TRBD1, a call that lacks DNA to check it against. This CDR3 is 15 amino acids long. Germline CDR1 reads SGHTA; CDR2 reads FQGNSA. The CDR3 reads CASSLALGVDTEAFF.

The chain uses TRBV20-1 and TRBJ2-3; TCRdb reports TRBD1, a call that lacks DNA to check it against. CDR1 and CDR2 from the germline V gene are DFQATT and SNEGSKA (reference sequence). CDR3 size: 16 residues. CDR3: CSASPGQGSYTDTQYF.

The chain recombines TRBV7-3 with TRBJ2-2. CDR3 length equals 16 residues. Germline V lookup: CDR1 SGHTA, CDR2 FQGTGA. This CDR3 is CASSKQVGIDTGELFF.

The chain joins TRBV28 to TRBJ1-2. The CDR3 is 11 amino acids. From germline, CDR1 is MDHEN and CDR2 SYDVKM. CDR3 residues: CASSPAWGYTF.

The chain has TRBV7-9 and TRBJ1-1; TCRdb proposes TRBD1, but this gene call is untestable without DNA. The CDR3 loop spans 14 amino acids. CDR1 SEHNR and CDR2 FQNEAQ come from the germline V gene (reference sequence). The CDR3 region is CASTRSGARTEAFF.

This chain uses TRBV7-3 with TRBJ1-1; TCRdb lists TRBD1, though no DNA is available to test this call. Germline loops: CDR1 SGHTA, CDR2 FQGTGA. The CDR3 length is 20 residues. CDR3: CASSLYRMGQGAIMNTEAFF.

This chain joins TRBV20-1 and TRBJ2-2; TCRdb indicates TRBD2, and absent DNA this call remains unverified. This CDR3 contains 16 residues. Germline CDR1 reads DFQATT; CDR2 reads SNEGSKA (reference sequence). The CDR3 reads CSARGPSASNTGELFF.

J is TRBJ2-5 and V is TRBV11-2; as DNA is missing, the TRBD1 call by TCRdb cannot be tested. This CDR3 has 14 amino acids. Germline V gene data show CDR1 as SGHAT and CDR2 as FQNNGV. CDR3: CASSFSGGAETQYF.

The chain has TRBV9 and TRBJ2-4; no DNA is available, so the TRBD2 call from TCRdb remains unchecked. There are 15 residues in the CDR3. Germline CDR1 is SGDLS and CDR2 is YYNGEE. The CDR3 sequence is CASSVEAGGENIQYF.